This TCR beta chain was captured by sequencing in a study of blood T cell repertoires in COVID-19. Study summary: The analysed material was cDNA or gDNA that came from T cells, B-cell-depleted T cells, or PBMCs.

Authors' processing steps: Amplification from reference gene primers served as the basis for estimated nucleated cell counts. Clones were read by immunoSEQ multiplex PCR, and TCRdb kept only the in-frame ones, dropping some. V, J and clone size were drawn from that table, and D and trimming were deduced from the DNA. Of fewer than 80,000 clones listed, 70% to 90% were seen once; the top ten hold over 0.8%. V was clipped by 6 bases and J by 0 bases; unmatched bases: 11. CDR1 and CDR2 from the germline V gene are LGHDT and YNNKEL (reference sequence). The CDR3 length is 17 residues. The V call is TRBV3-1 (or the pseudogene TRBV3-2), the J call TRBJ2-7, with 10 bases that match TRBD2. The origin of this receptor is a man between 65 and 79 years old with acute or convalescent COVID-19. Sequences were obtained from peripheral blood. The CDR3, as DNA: TGTGCCAGCAGGGCAAATAGCGGGAGGACTAGCTCCTACGAGCAGTACTTC. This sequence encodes CASRANSGRTSSYEQYF.